The table lists the clone carrying this T cell receptor beta chain with a few counts. The antigen is undetermined. The PCR was carried out with 60 Vbeta primers and 13 Jbeta primers. Method: immunoSEQ multiplex PCR; TCRdb's copy keeps in-frame clones and lacks some. The repertoire holds roughly 170,000 clones, roughly four fifths seen once, with more than 1.5% in the top ten. The data stem from a study of cytomegalovirus exposure and HLA in healthy donors. Overall study: Within the Caucasian-associated ancestry cluster were roughly 82% of the roughly 430 genotyped donors.

The V gene's germline CDR1 is SGHRS and CDR2 YFSETQ. This CDR3 has 15 amino acids. V shed 1 base, J shed 5 bases, and the junction held 7 bases outside the gene matches. Study outcomes and limitations: An Asian-associated ancestry cluster reportedly showed fewer N-insertions than the roughly 700-donor mean in a later analysis. Earlier findings revealed that most TCR beta V segments proved productive either about 87% or about 30% of the time.

The sequenced sample consisted of PBMCs. This receptor was obtained from a man aged 50-59 years in good health and CMV-seronegative. The V call is TRBV5-1, the J call TRBJ1-1, with 8 bases aligning to TRBD1. The CDR3 DNA reads as TGCGCCAGCAGCTTGCACGGACAGGGCGGGACTGAAGCTTTCTTT. Translation gives CASSLHGQGGTEAFF.